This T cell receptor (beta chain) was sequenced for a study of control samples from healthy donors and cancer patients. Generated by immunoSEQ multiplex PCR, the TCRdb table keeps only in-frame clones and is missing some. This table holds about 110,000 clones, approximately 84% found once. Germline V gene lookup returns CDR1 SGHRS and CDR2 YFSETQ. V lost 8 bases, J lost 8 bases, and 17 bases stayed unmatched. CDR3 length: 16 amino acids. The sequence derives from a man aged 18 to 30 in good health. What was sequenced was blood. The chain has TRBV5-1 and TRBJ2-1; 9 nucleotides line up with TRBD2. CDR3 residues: CASGFRGGAYDHEQFF. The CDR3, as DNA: TGCGCCAGTGGCTTCCGCGGGGGGGCTTATGACCATGAGCAGTTCTTC.